A single T cell receptor beta chain is shown here with its context. The data are from a study of T cells in Graves' hyperthyroidism and ophthalmopathy. The V end was cut by 0 bases, the J end by 4 bases, with 12 bases between. The CDR3 length is 15 residues. Germline V gives CDR1 SGHDN, CDR2 FVKESK. Amplified TCR beta CDR3 regions came from RNA transcripts. Using the HTBI primer set, a first-round RT-PCR was run on the TCR CDR3. MiXCR, applied by TCRdb to the multiplex PCR reads, yields one record per CDR3 protein. The sample has around 620,000 distinct CDR3 sequences; approximately 44% are singletons.

The TCR was taken from an adult woman with Graves' disease, either hyperthyroidism or ophthalmopathy (not recorded which). Sequencing was carried out using peripheral blood or thyroid tissue (not recorded which). The chain links TRBV14 to TRBJ1-1; D remains ambiguous. CDR3 amino acids: CASSQDVAGFTEAFF. CDR3 bases: TGTGCCAGCAGCCAAGATGTTGCGGGGTTCACTGAAGCTTTCTTT. Supplemented by reference TRBV14 and TRBJ1-1, the full variable domain reads EAGVTQFPSHSVIEKGQTVTLRCDPISGHDNLYWYRRVMGKEIKFLLHFVKESKQDESGMPNNRFLAERTGGTYSTLKVQPAELEDSGVYFCASSQDVAGFTEAFFGQGTRLTVV.